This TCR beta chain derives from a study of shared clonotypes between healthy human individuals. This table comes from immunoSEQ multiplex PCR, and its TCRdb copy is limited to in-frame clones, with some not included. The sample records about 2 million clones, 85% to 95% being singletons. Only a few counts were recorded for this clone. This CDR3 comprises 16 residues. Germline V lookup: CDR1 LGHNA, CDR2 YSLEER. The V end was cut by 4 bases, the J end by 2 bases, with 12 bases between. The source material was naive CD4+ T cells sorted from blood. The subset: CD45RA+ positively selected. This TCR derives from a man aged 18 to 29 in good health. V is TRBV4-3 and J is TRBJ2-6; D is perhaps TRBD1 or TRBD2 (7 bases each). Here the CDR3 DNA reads TGCGCCAGCAGCCTGGGAGGGGGCGCTGGGGCCAACGTCCTGACTTTC. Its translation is CASSLGGGAGANVLTF.